The 21 T cell receptor beta chains reported below all come from one sample, sequenced in a study of blood T cell repertoires in COVID-19. Using immunoSEQ multiplex PCR, the repertoire was profiled, and TCRdb retains in-frame clones only, with some absent. The table records over 85,000 clones, approximately 90% of them present only once. Sequenced sample: peripheral blood. The receptors originated from a human donor in a cohort sampled during active COVID-19.

The chain combines TRBV7-3 with TRBJ2-5; 10 nucleotides line up with TRBD1. Trimming cost V 6 bases and J 5 bases; bases outside gene matches: 6. Per germline, CDR1 SGHTA and CDR2 FQGTGA. The length of the CDR3 is 14 residues. The CDR3: CASSETGGWETQYF. Here the CDR3 DNA reads TGTGCCAGCAGTGAGACAGGGGGCTGGGAGACCCAGTACTTC.

The chain uses TRBV19 and TRBJ2-7, with D uncertain. CDR1 and CDR2 from the germline V gene are LNHDA and SQIVND (reference sequence). The CDR3 length is 14 residues. V was pared by 6 bases and J by 3 bases, with 15 bases between. CDR3 coding DNA: TGTGCCAGTAGGACGACTGACGCCGACTACGAGCAGTACTTC. This gives the protein CASRTTDADYEQYF.

The chain has TRBV27 and TRBJ2-3, with 10 bases identical to TRBD2. V was clipped by 2 bases and J by 6 bases; unmatched bases: 5. Germline V CDR1 and CDR2: MNHEY, SMNVEV (reference sequence). The CDR3 is made up of 15 amino acids. The CDR3 DNA reads as TGTGCCAGCAGTTTACAGACTAGCGGGTTCGATACGCAGTATTTT. It encodes CASSLQTSGFDTQYF.

Worth noting for this clone: A read error may produce the germline difference seen at one junction end. V usage is TRBV7-7 and J usage is TRBJ2-1; tentatively, D is TRBD1 (6 bases). The CDR3 contains 16 residues. From germline, CDR1 is SSHAT and CDR2 FNYEAQ (reference sequence). CDR3 sequence (DNA): TGTGCTAGCAGCTTAGGTGGTGGGGGCCTTTACAATGAGCAGTTCTTC. It yields the protein CASSLGGGGLYNEQFF.

This chain joins TRBV6-2 or TRBV6-3 and TRBJ2-7; 7 bases align to TRBD1. Germline loops: CDR1 MNHEY, CDR2 SVGEGT. V trimming: 6 bases; J trimming: 0 bases; junction bases outside the gene matches: 5. This CDR3 has 14 amino acids. The CDR3 DNA follows: TGTGCCAGCAGCAGGGACAGACTCTCCTACGAGCAGTACTTC. This gives the protein CASSRDRLSYEQYF.

The gene calls are TRBV7-2 and TRBJ2-5, with 10 positions matching TRBD2. CDR1 is SGHTA and CDR2 is FQGNSA in the germline V gene. The CDR3 spans 15 residues. J gave up 4 bases and V 3 bases, and 5 bases lay outside the gene matches. CDR3 sequence (DNA): TGTGCCAGCAGCTTCGGACTAGCGGACGTAGAGACCCAGTACTTC. Translation gives CASSFGLADVETQYF.

The chain links TRBV7-8 to TRBJ1-6; D is unclear. The CDR3 contains 18 residues. Trimming took 0 bases from V and 0 from J, leaving 12 bases between them. Germline CDR1 and CDR2: SGHVS and FQNEAQ. Here the CDR3 DNA reads TGTGCCAGCAGCTTAGCCCTGGTCCGGAGCTCCTATAATTCACCCCTCCACTTT. This translates into CASSLALVRSSYNSPLHF.

This sequence joins TRBV7-9 and TRBJ2-1; 8 bases match TRBD2. V gave up 0 bases and J gave up 9 bases; unmatched junction bases: 4. Germline CDR1 reads SEHNR; CDR2 reads FQNEAQ (reference sequence). This CDR3 spans 14 amino acids. The chain's CDR3 is CASSLAGGAVEQFF. The DNA of the CDR3 is TGTGCCAGCAGCTTAGCCGGGGGGGCGGTTGAGCAGTTCTTC.

The chain carries TRBV24-1 and TRBJ2-2; no clear D. This CDR3 region has 13 residues. Trimming removed 6 bases at V and 7 bases at J, with 11 bases between. Germline CDR1 reads KGHDR; CDR2 reads SFDVKD. CDR3 residues: CATSLPNYGELFF. CDR3 sequence (DNA): TGTGCCACCAGTCTACCTAATTACGGGGAGCTGTTTTTT.

This chain joins TRBV20-1 and TRBJ2-2; D perhaps matches TRBD1 (5 bases). Germline lookup yields CDR1 DFQATT and CDR2 SNEGSKA (reference sequence). V was cut by 3 bases and J by 5 bases, with 10 bases left in between. The CDR3 has 13 residues. In DNA, the CDR3 is TGCAGTGCTAGTCAGGGCTGGACCGGGGAGCTGTTTTTT. Translating gives CSASQGWTGELFF.

The J gene is TRBJ2-3, the V gene TRBV28; no reliable D call. Trimming pared 4 bases from V and 1 base from J, leaving 18 bases between. In germline, CDR1 is MDHEN, CDR2 SYDVKM. CDR3 size: 17 residues. The CDR3 DNA follows: TGTGCCAGCAGTTCTTTTCGAGGTGAGATCGGCACAGATACGCAGTATTTT. This gives the protein CASSSFRGEIGTDTQYF. The full variable domain, rest sourced from reference TRBV28 and TRBJ2-3, is DVKVTQSSRYLVKRTGEKVFLECVQDMDHENMFWYRQDPGLGLRLIYFSYDVKMKEKGDIPEGYSVSREKKERFSLILESASTNQTSMYLCASSSFRGEIGTDTQYFGPGTRLTVL.

Here the CDR3 reads CASSQAGINYGYTF. In DNA, the CDR3 is TGTGCCAGCAGCCAGGCAGGGATTAACTATGGCTACACCTTC. V and J are TRBV3-1 (or the pseudogene TRBV3-2) and TRBJ1-2; D may be TRBD1 (5 bases). CDR1 and CDR2 (germline): LGHDT, YNNKEL (reference sequence). There are 14 residues in the CDR3. V was trimmed by 3 bases and J by 1 base, leaving 9 bases between them.

This chain joins TRBV6-5 and TRBJ1-4, with 7 nucleotides matching TRBD1. Germline trimming cut 7 bases from V and 4 bases from J; bases unmatched to any gene: 6. Germline V lookup: CDR1 MNHEY, CDR2 SVGAGI. The CDR3 covers 14 residues. Here the CDR3 DNA reads TGTGCCAGCAAGCCAGACAGGGTTAATGAAAAACTGTTTTTT. Translating it yields CASKPDRVNEKLFF.

This clone has a handful of counts. Other nucleotide sequences in the sample specify the same CDR3. The chain joins TRBV7-9 to TRBJ2-3, with 8 bases aligning to TRBD1. This CDR3 is 14 amino acids long. Germline trimming cut 3 bases from V and 6 bases from J; bases unmatched to any gene: 5. Germline CDR1 is SEHNR and CDR2 is FQNEAQ (reference sequence). The CDR3 bases are TGTGCCAGCAGCTTGGGGACAGGTGTTGATACGCAGTATTTT. It codes for CASSLGTGVDTQYF.

This sequence joins TRBV7-9 and TRBJ1-1; 7 nucleotides line up with TRBD1. The CDR3 covers 14 residues. From germline, CDR1 is SEHNR and CDR2 FQNEAQ (reference sequence). The ends lost 1 base at V and 1 base at J; junction bases unmatched: 0. The CDR3 region is CASSLGQGNTEAFF. CDR3 nucleotide sequence: TGTGCCAGCAGCTTAGGACAGGGGAACACTGAAGCTTTCTTT.

This chain connects TRBV3-1 (or the pseudogene TRBV3-2) to TRBJ1-5; weak D call: TRBD1 (5 bases). CDR1 is LGHDT and CDR2 is YNNKEL in the germline V gene (reference sequence). The CDR3 runs to 14 residues. Trimming shortened V by 3 bases and J by 3 bases, and 9 bases separated the two germline ends. The DNA of the CDR3 is TGTGCCAGCAGCCAGGCAGGGTCCAATCAGCCCCAGCATTTT. Protein: CASSQAGSNQPQHF.

The chain uses TRBV27 and TRBJ1-2; TRBD1 is a possible D gene (6 bases). CDR1 is MNHEY, CDR2 SMNVEV, per germline (reference sequence). The CDR3 runs to 15 residues. V was trimmed by 5 bases and J by 2 bases, leaving 15 bases between them. In DNA form, the CDR3 reads TGTGCCAGCAGTGTCACAGGGATGTCGAACTATGGCTACACCTTC. Amino acid sequence: CASSVTGMSNYGYTF.

This chain joins TRBV15 and TRBJ1-2, with 7 bases fitting TRBD1. The CDR3 runs to 18 residues. Trimming at V came to 0 bases and at J to 6 bases, leaving 16 bases not matched to a gene. Germline V gives CDR1 LNHNV, CDR2 YYDKDF (reference sequence). CDR3 sequence reads: CATSRDTVLRRGMNGYTF. CDR3 bases: TGTGCCACCAGCAGAGATACTGTCCTGCGCAGGGGGATGAATGGCTACACCTTC.

V gene TRBV3-1 (or the pseudogene TRBV3-2) combines with J gene TRBJ2-7; no clear D. The CDR3 contains 15 residues. V gave up 1 base and J gave up 2 bases, with 12 bases separating them. In germline, CDR1 is LGHDT, CDR2 YNNKEL (reference sequence). The chain's CDR3 is CASSQGPLIAYEQYF. DNA for the CDR3: TGTGCCAGCAGCCAAGGTCCTCTGATAGCCTACGAGCAGTACTTC.

This chain joins TRBV7-9 and TRBJ1-6; D unclear. The CDR3 has 14 residues. Trimming took 1 base from V and 7 from J, leaving 8 bases between them. Germline CDR1 SEHNR, CDR2 FQNEAQ (reference sequence). CDR3 region: CASSLEYGNSPLHF. The CDR3 DNA sequence: TGTGCCAGCAGCTTAGAGTACGGGAATTCACCCCTCCACTTT.

V usage is TRBV27 and J usage is TRBJ1-1, with D possibly being TRBD1 (5 bases). The CDR3 is made up of 14 amino acids. V dropped 5 bases and J dropped 5 bases, with 15 bases sitting between them. Germline V lookup: CDR1 MNHEY, CDR2 SMNVEV (reference sequence). For the CDR3, the DNA is TGTGCCAGCAGTCTTAACGACGGGGGAACTGAAGCTTTCTTT. Protein sequence: CASSLNDGGTEAFF.